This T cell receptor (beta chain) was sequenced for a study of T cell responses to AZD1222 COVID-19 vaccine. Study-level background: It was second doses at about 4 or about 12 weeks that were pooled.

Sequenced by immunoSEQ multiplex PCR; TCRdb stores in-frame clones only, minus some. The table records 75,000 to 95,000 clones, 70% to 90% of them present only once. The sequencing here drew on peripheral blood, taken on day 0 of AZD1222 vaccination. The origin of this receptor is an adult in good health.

As DNA, the CDR3 is TGTGCCAGCAGCTTCACACCGGGACTAGAGGATCAAATGAGGCAGTTCTTC. Its translation: CASSFTPGLEDQMRQFF. The rearrangement uses TRBV5-6 and TRBJ2-1; 8 bases fit TRBD2. The ends lost 2 bases at V and 12 bases at J; junction bases unmatched: 19. CDR3 size: 17 residues. Germline CDR1 is SGHDT and CDR2 is YYEEEE.